This T cell receptor beta chain was documented in a study of OX40 agonist ivuxolimab in advanced cancers. Study as a whole: Among those enrolled, mean age was 60 years (range about 20 to 79) and approximately 83% were male.

Remarks on this clone: Its antigen is unidentified.

This table comes from immunoSEQ multiplex PCR, and its TCRdb copy is limited to in-frame clones, with some not included. The sample records about 18,000 clones, 75% to 80% being singletons. Study-wide points: No antigen was identified for the clonally expanded peripheral T cells. By week 6 at 0.1 to 3.0 mg/kg, blood CD4+ and CD8+ T cells had expanded clonally.

The cohort excluded patients with autoimmune disease history or systemic immunosuppression. The TCR originated in an adult with an advanced solid tumor such as melanoma, head and neck, liver or kidney cancer. Sample: CD4+ or CD8+ T cells sorted from blood, taken in a trial of the OX40 agonist ivuxolimab.

The CDR3 DNA reads as TGTGCCAGTAGAGAAACCCAAGGGTGGGCAAGCGCTACCAATGAGCAGTTCTTC. Encoded protein: CASRETQGWASATNEQFF. This chain connects TRBV19 to TRBJ2-1; D call uncertain. This CDR3 contains 18 residues. Germline V lookup: CDR1 LNHDA, CDR2 SQIVND (reference sequence). With 6 bases removed from V and 6 bases from J, the gap between germline ends came to 27 bases.